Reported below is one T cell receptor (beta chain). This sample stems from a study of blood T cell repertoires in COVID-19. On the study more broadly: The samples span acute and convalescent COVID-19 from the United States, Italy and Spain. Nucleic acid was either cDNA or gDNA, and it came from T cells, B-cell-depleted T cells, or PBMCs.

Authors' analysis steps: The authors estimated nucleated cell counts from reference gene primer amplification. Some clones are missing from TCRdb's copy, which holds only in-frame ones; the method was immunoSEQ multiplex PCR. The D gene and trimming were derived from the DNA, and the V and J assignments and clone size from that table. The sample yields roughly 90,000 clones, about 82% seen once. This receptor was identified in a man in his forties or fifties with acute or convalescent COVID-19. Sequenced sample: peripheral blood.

CDR3 in DNA: TGTGCCAGCAGTGTCGAACTAGCGGTCTACAATGAGCAGTTCTTC. This encodes CASSVELAVYNEQFF. This chain links TRBV7-6 with TRBJ2-1, with 8 nucleotides matching TRBD2. The CDR3 length is 15 residues. Unmatched junction bases numbered 7, after V lost 6 bases and J lost 3 bases. The germline V gene encodes CDR1 SGHVS and CDR2 FNYEAQ.